What follows describes a single TCR beta chain. Its antigen remains unidentified. These data are taken from a study of CD8 T cells in ankylosing spondylitis. The authors made TCR beta libraries by quantitative 5'-RACE with molecular barcodes. TCRdb re-called the 5' RACE reads through MiXCR, storing one row per CDR3 protein. The sample consists of about 750,000 distinct CDR3 sequences, 15% to 20% of them appearing once. CDR1 SGHRS and CDR2 YFSETQ come from the germline V gene. V lost 2 bases and J 7 bases, leaving 16 bases between the germline ends. This CDR3 spans 14 amino acids. Study-level results: Typical of ankylosing spondylitis blood, it appeared, was a TCR beta motif of fewer than 10 highly homologous variants. Certain motif variants had earlier appeared in reactive arthritis synovial fluid and blood.

The V and J genes are TRBV5-1 and TRBJ2-7; TRBD2 might be the D (5 bases). The specimen sequenced was blood, either unsorted or a sorted T cell fraction (not recorded which). The clonotype comes from a male donor with ankylosing spondylitis. Here the CDR3 reads CASSFGGPLGEQYF. The CDR3, as DNA: TGCGCCAGCAGCTTCGGCGGGCCACTGGGGGAGCAGTACTTC.